This is a list of T cell receptor beta chains from one sample in a study of shared clonotypes between healthy human individuals. TCRdb's copy holds only in-frame clones and misses some; the assay was immunoSEQ multiplex PCR. Of about a million clones listed, 60% to 85% are singletons. Material for sequencing was memory CD4+ T cells from PBMCs. These receptors originate from a man between 18 and 29 years old in good health. Some clones in this sample may be carry-over from other donors' samples. The CDR3 runs from the conserved cysteine through the conserved F or W. D genes are given only for firm matches. Expanded clones are given a class, and other clones once, few, many or no size at all.

TRBJ2-7	TRBD2	TRBV6-1	NA	TGTGCCAGCAGTGAATCGGGACTAGACAGGCCGCAGTACTTC	CASSESGLDRPQYF
TRBJ2-1	NA	TRBV9	NA	TGTGCCAGCAGCGCGGGTGTTGACAGGAAAGTCGATGAGCAGTTCTTC	CASSAGVDRKVDEQFF
TRBJ1-1	NA	TRBV7-9	few	TGTGCCAGCAGCCTCGGAGGGGGAGGGCCGAACACTGAAGCTTTCTTT	CASSLGGGGPNTEAFF
TRBJ2-7	NA	TRBV15	few	TGTGCCACCAGCAGAGGCGGCGGATCCTACGAGCAGTACTTC	CATSRGGGSYEQYF
TRBJ2-5	TRBD1	TRBV5-1	NA	TGCGCCAGCAGCTTTACCGGGACAGGGGGAGGAGAGACCCAGTACTTC	CASSFTGTGGGETQYF
TRBJ2-1	NA	TRBV11-3	NA	TGTGCCAGCAGCCCTTCGGGGTTGGACAATGAGCAGTTCTTC	CASSPSGLDNEQFF
TRBJ2-7	NA	TRBV28	NA	TGTGCCAGCGGAGTTTATGCCTACGAGCAGTACTTC	CASGVYAYEQYF
TRBJ2-5	NA	TRBV4-1	NA	TGCGCCAGCAGCCAAGATCGGGCAGGGGATCGAGAGACCCAGTACTTC	CASSQDRAGDRETQYF
TRBJ2-1	TRBD2	TRBV9	NA	TGTGCCAGCAGCGTAGGTGGGGGAGGGCCCTACAATGAGCAGTTCTTC	CASSVGGGGPYNEQFF
TRBJ2-3	NA	TRBV4-2	NA	TGTGCCAGCAGCCAAGAAGGACTGGCCTACACAGATACGCAGTATTTT	CASSQEGLAYTDTQYF
TRBJ2-2	NA	TRBV9	NA	TGTGCCAGCAGCGTCGCAGCGACCACCGGGGAGCTGTTTTTT	CASSVAATTGELFF
TRBJ1-4	NA	TRBV5-1	NA	TGCGCCAGCAGCTTAAAGGGTAATGAAAAACTGTTTTTT	CASSLKGNEKLFF
TRBJ1-2	NA	TRBV13	once	TGTGCCAGCAGCCAACTCCAGTTGGGGGGAGATGGCTACACCTTC	CASSQLQLGGDGYTF
TRBJ1-2	NA	TRBV5-4	NA	TGTGCCAGCAGCTTGGGAGTAGATAACTATGGCTACACCTTC	CASSLGVDNYGYTF
TRBJ2-5	NA	TRBV7-2	NA	TGTGCCAGCAGCTTCGGACGCCAGGAGACCCAGTACTTC	CASSFGRQETQYF
TRBJ2-7	NA	TRBV2	medium-sized	TGTGCCAGCAGTGAAGGGCAGGGCGGGCAGTACTTC	CASSEGQGGQYF
TRBJ2-1	NA	TRBV7-2	many	TGTGCCAGCAGCTTTTCTGGCGGGAAGGGGTCCTACAATGAGCAGTTCTTC	CASSFSGGKGSYNEQFF
TRBJ2-1	TRBD1	TRBV5-1	NA	TGCGCCAGCAGCAAGGACAGGAACAATGAGCAGTTCTTC	CASSKDRNNEQFF
TRBJ2-3	NA	TRBV18	NA	TGTGCCAGCTCACCGTCGTCAGATACGCAGTATTTT	CASSPSSDTQYF
TRBJ2-1	NA	TRBV9	NA	TGTGCCAGCAGCGTAGCAGGAGGGCCCAATGAGCAGTTCTTC	CASSVAGGPNEQFF
TRBJ2-3	NA	TRBV7-9	NA	TGTGCCAGCAGCTTATACACAGATATCCCAGATACGCAGTATTTT	CASSLYTDIPDTQYF
TRBJ1-2	TRBD1	TRBV27	NA	TGTGCCAGCAGTTTACGCGTTCAGGGGGCCTATGGCTACACCTTC	CASSLRVQGAYGYTF
TRBJ1-4	NA	TRBV30	NA	TGTGCCTGGGGGGACCAGGGACATATGTTTTTT	CAWGDQGHMFF
TRBJ2-1	TRBD2	TRBV5-6	few	TGTGCCAGCAGCGGCGCCGGGACTAGCGGGAGGTTAGCCTACAATGAGCAGTTCTTC	CASSGAGTSGRLAYNEQFF
TRBJ1-1	NA	TRBV29-1	once	TGCAGCGTTGGCCGGGGGCGGAACACTGAAGCTTTCTTT	CSVGRGRNTEAFF
TRBJ2-3	NA	TRBV5-4	NA	TGTGCCAGCAGCTTGGTCTCCTCAGGAGGCGATACGCAGTATTTT	CASSLVSSGGDTQYF
TRBJ1-5	NA	TRBV6-1	many	TGTGCCAGCACCGGACCGAATAGCAATCAGCCCCAGCATTTT	CASTGPNSNQPQHF
TRBJ2-5	TRBD2	TRBV29-1	once	TGCAGCGTTGTCGCGGGGGATGAGACCCAGTACTTC	CSVVAGDETQYF
TRBJ1-1	TRBD1	TRBV28	NA	TGTGCCAGCAGTTTAAACCCGTTGACAGGGCCTGAAGCTTTCTTT	CASSLNPLTGPEAFF
TRBJ2-7	TRBD2	TRBV27	few	TGTGCCAGCAGTCGAGCGGGAACCTCCTACGAGCAGTACTTC	CASSRAGTSYEQYF
TRBJ2-7	TRBD1	TRBV10-3	NA	TGTGCCATCAGGGACAGGTTATCCTACGAGCAGTACTTC	CAIRDRLSYEQYF
TRBJ2-7	NA	TRBV27	NA	TGTGCCAGCCGCCCCCGCGGGGCTAAAGCGGCGCAGTACTTC	CASRPRGAKAAQYF
TRBJ1-2	TRBD1	TRBV2	many	TGTGCCACTTCGACAGGGGGCCTCTATGGCTACACCTTC	CATSTGGLYGYTF
TRBJ2-7	TRBD2	TRBV27	many	TGTGCCAGCAGGCCCACGGGGAGCGGGGGTTACGAGCAGTACTTC	CASRPTGSGGYEQYF
TRBJ2-1	NA	TRBV5-4	NA	TGTGCCAGCAGCGCCGACCTACAGGTAATCCACGAGCAGTTCTTC	CASSADLQVIHEQFF
TRBJ1-2	NA	TRBV7-8	NA	TGTGCCAGCAGCCCCGGCTTTAACTATGGCTACACCTTC	CASSPGFNYGYTF
TRBJ1-2	TRBD1	TRBV19	once	TGTGCCAGTAGTTCCCGACAGGGAGGCTACACCTTC	CASSSRQGGYTF
TRBJ2-2	NA	TRBV2	NA	TGTGCCAGCAGTGTAGCCGGGGAGCTGTTTTTT	CASSVAGELFF
TRBJ1-1	TRBD1	TRBV18	NA	TGTGCCAGCTCACCGATACAGGGGGCGAACACTGAAGCTTTCTTT	CASSPIQGANTEAFF
TRBJ1-1	TRBD1	TRBV5-1	NA	TGCGCCAGCAGCTTCAGGACAGGGGTTGGCACTGAAGCTTTCTTT	CASSFRTGVGTEAFF
TRBJ2-5	TRBD2	TRBV4-1	NA	TGCGCCAGCAGCCAAGAAGGACTAGCGGGAGGTCGTTCGGAGACCCAGTACTTC	CASSQEGLAGGRSETQYF
TRBJ1-5	NA	TRBV7-9	NA	TGTGCCAGCAGCTCCGGGCCCACTAGCAATCAGCCCCAGCATTTT	CASSSGPTSNQPQHF
TRBJ1-4	TRBD1	TRBV11-3	NA	TGTGCCAGCAGCCTCGGGACAGGGGATAATGAAAAACTGTTTTTT	CASSLGTGDNEKLFF
TRBJ1-5	TRBD1	TRBV6-6	NA	TGTGCCAGCAGATTAAGACAGGGACCTCAGCCCCAGCATTTT	CASRLRQGPQPQHF
TRBJ1-2	TRBD1	TRBV2	NA	TGTGCCAGCAGTGAGTCTCTGGGACAGGGGGCACCCTACACCTTC	CASSESLGQGAPYTF
TRBJ1-4	NA	TRBV9	NA	TGTGCCAGCAGCGTACGGGGTTCGGCTAATGAAAAACTGTTTTTT	CASSVRGSANEKLFF
TRBJ1-1	NA	TRBV30	NA	TGTGCCTGGAGGAAGGGGATAGCTGAAGCTTTCTTT	CAWRKGIAEAFF